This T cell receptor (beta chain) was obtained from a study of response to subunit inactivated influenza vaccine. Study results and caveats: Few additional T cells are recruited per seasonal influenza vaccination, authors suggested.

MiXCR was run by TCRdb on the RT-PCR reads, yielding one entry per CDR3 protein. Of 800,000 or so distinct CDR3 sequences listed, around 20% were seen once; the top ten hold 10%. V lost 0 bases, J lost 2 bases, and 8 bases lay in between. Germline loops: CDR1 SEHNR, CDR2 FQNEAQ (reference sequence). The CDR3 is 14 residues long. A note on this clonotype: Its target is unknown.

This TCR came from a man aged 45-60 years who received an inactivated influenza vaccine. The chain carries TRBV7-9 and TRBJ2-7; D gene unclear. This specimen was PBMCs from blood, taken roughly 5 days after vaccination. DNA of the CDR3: TGTGCCAGCAGCTTAGCGAAGGGAACCTACGAGCAGTACTTC. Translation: CASSLAKGTYEQYF.